This T cell receptor beta chain was retrieved from a study of T cell responses to AZD1222 COVID-19 vaccine. Sequencing used immunoSEQ multiplex PCR; TCRdb keeps in-frame clones, though not all of them. The sample gives roughly 67,000 clones, 88% of which show up once; about 20% is in the top ten. The CDR3 is made up of 13 amino acids. Trimming took 4 bases from V and 5 from J, leaving 10 bases between them. In germline, CDR1 is SGHRS, CDR2 YFSETQ. The sequences come from peripheral blood, collected on day 0 of AZD1222 vaccination. The chain is built from TRBV5-1 and TRBJ2-1; D call uncertain. This receptor was obtained from an adult in good health. The CDR3 coding sequence is TGCGCCAGCAGCCTGTACTCGAACAATGAGCAGTTCTTC. Protein: CASSLYSNNEQFF.